The clone carrying this TCR beta chain was seen repeatedly, ten times or more. This CDR3 has 16 residues. Losses at the gene ends were 5 bases for V and 7 bases for J; bases not matched to a gene: 10. Germline V gene data show CDR1 as SGHTA and CDR2 as FQGNSA. This entry is derived from a study of read filtering for tumor transcriptome and immune sequencing. The library was built from around 380 ng RNA with molecular barcoded adaptors for alpha/delta and beta/gamma chains. TCRdb fed the reads into MiXCR, producing one record per CDR3 protein. Of fewer than 45,000 distinct CDR3 sequences in the sample, over 10% were seen once.

The origin of this receptor is a donor at least 40 years old with multiple myeloma. The chain recombines TRBV7-2 with TRBJ2-1; TRBD2 agrees at 11 bases. What was sequenced was a population of CD138-negative cells sorted from bone marrow. The CDR3 here is CASSQGVLAGVNEQFF. The CDR3 nucleotides read TGTGCCAGCAGCCAAGGGGTACTAGCGGGAGTTAATGAGCAGTTCTTC.